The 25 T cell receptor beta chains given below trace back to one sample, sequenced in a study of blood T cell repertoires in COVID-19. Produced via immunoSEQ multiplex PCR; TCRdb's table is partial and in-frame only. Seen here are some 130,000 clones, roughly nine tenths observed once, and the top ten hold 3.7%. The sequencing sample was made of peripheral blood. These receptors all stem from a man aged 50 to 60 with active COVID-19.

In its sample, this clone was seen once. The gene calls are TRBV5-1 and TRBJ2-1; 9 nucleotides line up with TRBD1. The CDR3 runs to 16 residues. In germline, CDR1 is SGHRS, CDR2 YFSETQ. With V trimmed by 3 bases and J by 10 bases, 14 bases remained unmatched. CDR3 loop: CASSYLGQGTLGEQFF. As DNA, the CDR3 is TGCGCCAGCAGCTACCTCGGACAGGGGACGTTGGGAGAGCAGTTCTTC.

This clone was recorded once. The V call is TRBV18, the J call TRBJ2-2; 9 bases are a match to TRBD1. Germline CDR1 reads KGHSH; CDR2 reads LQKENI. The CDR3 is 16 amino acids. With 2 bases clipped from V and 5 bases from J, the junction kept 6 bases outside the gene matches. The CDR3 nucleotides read TGTGCCAGCTCACCAGGACAGGGGATTATTACCGGGGAGCTGTTTTTT. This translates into CASSPGQGIITGELFF.

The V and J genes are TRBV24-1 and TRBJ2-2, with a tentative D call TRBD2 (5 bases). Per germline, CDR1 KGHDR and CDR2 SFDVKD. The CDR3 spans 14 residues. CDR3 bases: TGTGCTTCCCGTGCAGGAGGTGCCACCGGGGAGCTGTTTTTT. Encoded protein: CASRAGGATGELFF.

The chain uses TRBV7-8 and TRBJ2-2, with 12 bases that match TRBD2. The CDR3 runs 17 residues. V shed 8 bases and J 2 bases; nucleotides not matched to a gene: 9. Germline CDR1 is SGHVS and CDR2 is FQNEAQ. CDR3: CASGRSSGRANTGELFF. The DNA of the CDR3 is TGTGCCAGCGGACGGTCTAGCGGGAGGGCCAACACCGGGGAGCTGTTTTTT.

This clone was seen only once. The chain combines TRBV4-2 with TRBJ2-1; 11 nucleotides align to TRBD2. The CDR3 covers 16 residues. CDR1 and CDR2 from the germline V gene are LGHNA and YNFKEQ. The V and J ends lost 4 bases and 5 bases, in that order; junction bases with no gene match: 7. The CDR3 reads CASSPELAGVNNEQFF. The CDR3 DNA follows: TGTGCCAGCAGCCCCGAACTAGCGGGAGTCAACAATGAGCAGTTCTTC.

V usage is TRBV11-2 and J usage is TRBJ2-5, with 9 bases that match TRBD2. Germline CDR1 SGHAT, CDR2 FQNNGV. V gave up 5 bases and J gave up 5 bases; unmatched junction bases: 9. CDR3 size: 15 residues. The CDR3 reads CASSIPRGGRETQYF. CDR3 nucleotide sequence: TGTGCCAGCAGCATACCGCGGGGGGGCCGGGAGACCCAGTACTTC.

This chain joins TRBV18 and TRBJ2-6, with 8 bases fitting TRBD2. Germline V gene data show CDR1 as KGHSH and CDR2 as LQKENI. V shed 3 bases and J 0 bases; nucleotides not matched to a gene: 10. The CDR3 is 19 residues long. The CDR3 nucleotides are TGTGCCAGCTCACCGCTGGCACGGGGGGGACTCTCTGGGGCCAACGTCCTGACTTTC. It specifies CASSPLARGGLSGANVLTF.

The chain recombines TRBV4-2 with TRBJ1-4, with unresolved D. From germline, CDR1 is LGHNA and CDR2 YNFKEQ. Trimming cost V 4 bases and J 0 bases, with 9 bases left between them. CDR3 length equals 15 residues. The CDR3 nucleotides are TGTGCCAGCAGCCCAGGAACAACAACTAATGAAAAACTGTTTTTT. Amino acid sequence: CASSPGTTTNEKLFF.

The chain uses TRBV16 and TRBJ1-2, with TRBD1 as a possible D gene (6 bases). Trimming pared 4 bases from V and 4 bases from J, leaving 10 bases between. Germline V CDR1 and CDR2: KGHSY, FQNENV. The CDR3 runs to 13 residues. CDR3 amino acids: CASSRKDSYGYTF. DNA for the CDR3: TGTGCCAGCAGCCGAAAGGACAGCTATGGCTACACCTTC.

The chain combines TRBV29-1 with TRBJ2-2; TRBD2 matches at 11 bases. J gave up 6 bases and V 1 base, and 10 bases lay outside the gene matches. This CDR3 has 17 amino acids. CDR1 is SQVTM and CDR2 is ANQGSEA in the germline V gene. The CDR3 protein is CSVEVTSGGLGPGELFF. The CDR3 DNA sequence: TGCAGCGTTGAAGTAACTAGCGGGGGTTTAGGTCCCGGGGAGCTGTTTTTT.

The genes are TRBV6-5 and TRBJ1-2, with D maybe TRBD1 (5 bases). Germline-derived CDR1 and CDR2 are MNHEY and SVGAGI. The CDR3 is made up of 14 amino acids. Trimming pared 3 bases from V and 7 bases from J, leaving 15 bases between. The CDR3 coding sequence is TGTGCCAGCAGTTATGACGGAGCAGGGCTTGGCTACACCTTC. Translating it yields CASSYDGAGLGYTF.

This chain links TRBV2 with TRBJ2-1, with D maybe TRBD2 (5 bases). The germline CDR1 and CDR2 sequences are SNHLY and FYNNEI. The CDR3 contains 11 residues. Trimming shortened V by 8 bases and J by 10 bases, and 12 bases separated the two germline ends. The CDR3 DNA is TGTGCCAGCTTTGCGACGGGAGAGCAGTTCTTC. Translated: CASFATGEQFF.

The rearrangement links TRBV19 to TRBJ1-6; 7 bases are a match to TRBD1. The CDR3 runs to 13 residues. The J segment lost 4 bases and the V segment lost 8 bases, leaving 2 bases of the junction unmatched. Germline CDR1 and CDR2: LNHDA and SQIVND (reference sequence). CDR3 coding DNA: TGTGCCAGTGGGGACAGTTATAATTCACCCCTCCACTTT. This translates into CASGDSYNSPLHF.

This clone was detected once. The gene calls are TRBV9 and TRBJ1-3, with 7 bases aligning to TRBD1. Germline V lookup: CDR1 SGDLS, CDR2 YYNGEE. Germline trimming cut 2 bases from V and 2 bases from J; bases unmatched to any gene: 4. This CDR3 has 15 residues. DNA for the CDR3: TGTGCCAGCAGCGTTCAGACAGGGACTGGAAACACCATATATTTT. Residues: CASSVQTGTGNTIYF.

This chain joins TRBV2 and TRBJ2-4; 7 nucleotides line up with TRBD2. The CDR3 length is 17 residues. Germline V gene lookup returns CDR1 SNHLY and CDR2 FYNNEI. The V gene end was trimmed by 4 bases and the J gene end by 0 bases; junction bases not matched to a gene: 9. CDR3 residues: CASSGGGALIAKNIQYF. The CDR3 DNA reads TGTGCCAGCAGTGGGGGGGGAGCACTGATAGCCAAAAACATTCAGTACTTC.

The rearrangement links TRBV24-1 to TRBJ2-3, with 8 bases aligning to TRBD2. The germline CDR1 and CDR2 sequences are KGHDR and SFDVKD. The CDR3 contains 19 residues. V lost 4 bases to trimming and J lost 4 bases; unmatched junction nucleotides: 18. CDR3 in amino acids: CATSDPKITSGDPADTQYF. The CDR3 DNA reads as TGTGCCACCAGTGACCCAAAAATTACTAGCGGCGACCCGGCAGATACGCAGTATTTT.

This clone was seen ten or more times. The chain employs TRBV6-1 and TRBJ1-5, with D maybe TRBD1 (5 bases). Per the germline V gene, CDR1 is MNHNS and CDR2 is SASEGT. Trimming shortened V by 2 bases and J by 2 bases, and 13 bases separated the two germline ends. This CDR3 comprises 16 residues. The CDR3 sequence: CASSEQGGVGNQPQHF. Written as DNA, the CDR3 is TGTGCCAGCAGTGAACAAGGAGGGGTGGGCAATCAGCCCCAGCATTTT.

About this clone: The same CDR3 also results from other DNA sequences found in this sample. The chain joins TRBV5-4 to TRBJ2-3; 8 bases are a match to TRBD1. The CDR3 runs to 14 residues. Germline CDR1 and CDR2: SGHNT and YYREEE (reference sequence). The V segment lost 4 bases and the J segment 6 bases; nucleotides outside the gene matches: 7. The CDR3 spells CASSPRTGTDTQYF. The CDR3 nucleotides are TGTGCCAGCAGCCCGCGGACAGGGACGGATACGCAGTATTTT.

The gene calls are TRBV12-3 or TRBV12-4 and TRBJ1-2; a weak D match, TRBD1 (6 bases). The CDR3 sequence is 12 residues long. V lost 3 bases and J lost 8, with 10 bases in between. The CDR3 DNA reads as TGTGCCAGCAGTTTCGGGAGGGGGGGCTACACCTTC. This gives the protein CASSFGRGGYTF.

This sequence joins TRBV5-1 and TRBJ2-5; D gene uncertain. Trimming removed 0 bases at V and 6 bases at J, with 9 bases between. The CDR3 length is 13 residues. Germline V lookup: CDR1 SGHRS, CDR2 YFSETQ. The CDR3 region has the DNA TGCGCCAGCAGCTTGGATATTTTTCAGACCCAGTACTTC. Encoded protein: CASSLDIFQTQYF.

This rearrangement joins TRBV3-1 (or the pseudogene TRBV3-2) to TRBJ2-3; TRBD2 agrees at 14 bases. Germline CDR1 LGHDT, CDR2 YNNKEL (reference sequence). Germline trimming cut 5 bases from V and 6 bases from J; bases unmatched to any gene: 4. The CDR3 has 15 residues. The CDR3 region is CASSETSGRVDTQYF. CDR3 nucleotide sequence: TGTGCCAGCAGCGAGACTAGCGGGAGGGTTGATACGCAGTATTTT.

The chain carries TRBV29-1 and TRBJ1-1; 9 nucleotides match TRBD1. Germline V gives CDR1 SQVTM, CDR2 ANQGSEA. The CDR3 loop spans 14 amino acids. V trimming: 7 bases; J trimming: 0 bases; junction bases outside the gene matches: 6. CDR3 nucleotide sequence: TGCAGCGGGGGGACAGGGTACATGAACACTGAAGCTTTCTTT. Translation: CSGGTGYMNTEAFF.

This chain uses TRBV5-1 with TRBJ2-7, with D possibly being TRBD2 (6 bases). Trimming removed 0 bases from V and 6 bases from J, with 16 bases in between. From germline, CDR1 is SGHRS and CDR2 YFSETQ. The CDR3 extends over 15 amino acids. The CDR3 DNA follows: TGCGCCAGCAGCTTGGAGGGCCGCCAGGGAGGCGAGCAGTACTTC. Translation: CASSLEGRQGGEQYF.

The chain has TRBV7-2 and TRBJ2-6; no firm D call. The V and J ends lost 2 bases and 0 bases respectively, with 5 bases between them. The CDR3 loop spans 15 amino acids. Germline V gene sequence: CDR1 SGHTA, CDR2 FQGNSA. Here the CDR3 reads CASSLRSSGANVLTF. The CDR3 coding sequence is TGTGCCAGCAGCTTACGCAGCTCTGGGGCCAACGTCCTGACTTTC.

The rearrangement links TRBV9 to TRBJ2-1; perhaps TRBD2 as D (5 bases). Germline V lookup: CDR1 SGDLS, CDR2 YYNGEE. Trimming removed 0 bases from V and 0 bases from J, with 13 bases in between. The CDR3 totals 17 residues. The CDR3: CASSVARPSRSYNEQFF. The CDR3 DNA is TGTGCCAGCAGCGTAGCTCGCCCTAGCCGCTCCTACAATGAGCAGTTCTTC.